This T cell receptor beta chain was captured in a study of technical replicates of blood from a handful of donors (TCRdb year 2017). The germline V gene gives CDR1 as SGDLS and CDR2 as YYNGEE. V has 4 bases trimmed and J has 1 base trimmed; junction bases matching no gene number 7. CDR3 length: 15 amino acids, cysteine to phenylalanine. Solely the CDR3 DNA is kept, with 45 bases framed from the first base. The library was generated by the immunoSEQ multiplex PCR assay. In TCRdb, the immuneACCESS table is reduced to in-frame sequences with V and J assigned. These tables do not hold every clone; where another copy was compared, an unresolved V gene accounts for under half, and the others remain unexplained. The sample table contains under 95,000 clones; only one count was recorded for roughly 94% of them. The ten largest clones represent about 0.26% of the sample. In the case of this clone: Its binding antigen is unknown. No per-base quality is available; no much larger clone lies one base away.

Material: T cells isolated from PBMCs. This sequence uses TRBV9 and TRBJ2-7; TRBD1 lines up with 8 middle nucleotides. The sequence was collected from a human donor in good health. The base sequence is TGTGCCAGCAGCCCTTACGACAGGGGATCCTACGAGCAGTACTTC. This encodes CASSPYDRGSYEQYF.